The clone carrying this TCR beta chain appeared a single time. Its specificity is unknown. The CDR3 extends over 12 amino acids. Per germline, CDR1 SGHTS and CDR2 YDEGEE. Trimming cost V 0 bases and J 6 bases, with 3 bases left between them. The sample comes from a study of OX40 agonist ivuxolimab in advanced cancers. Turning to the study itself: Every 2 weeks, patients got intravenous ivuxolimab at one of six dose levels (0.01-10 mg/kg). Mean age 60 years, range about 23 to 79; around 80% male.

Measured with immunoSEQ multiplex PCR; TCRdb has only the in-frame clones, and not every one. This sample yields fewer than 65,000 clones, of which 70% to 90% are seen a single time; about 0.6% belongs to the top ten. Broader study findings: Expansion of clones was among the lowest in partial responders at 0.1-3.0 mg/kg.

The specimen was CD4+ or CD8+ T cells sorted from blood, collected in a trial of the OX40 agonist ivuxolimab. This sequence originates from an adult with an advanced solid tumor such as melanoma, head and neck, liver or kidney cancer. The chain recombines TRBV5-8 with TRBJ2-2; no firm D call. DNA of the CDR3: TGTGCCAGCAGCTTGGAAGCCGGGGAGCTGTTTTTT. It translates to CASSLEAGELFF.